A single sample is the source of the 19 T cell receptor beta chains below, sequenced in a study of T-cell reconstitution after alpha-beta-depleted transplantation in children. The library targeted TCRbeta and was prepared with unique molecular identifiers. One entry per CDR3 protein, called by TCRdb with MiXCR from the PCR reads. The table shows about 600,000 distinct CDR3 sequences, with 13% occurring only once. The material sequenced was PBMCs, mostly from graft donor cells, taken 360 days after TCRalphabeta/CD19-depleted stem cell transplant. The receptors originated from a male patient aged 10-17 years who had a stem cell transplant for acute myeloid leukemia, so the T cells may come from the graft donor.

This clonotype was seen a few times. The CDR3 nucleotides are TGCGCCAGCAGCCCCCCCGGGACTAGCGCTTACAATGAGCAGTTCTTC. Its translation: CASSPPGTSAYNEQFF. This chain connects TRBV4-3 to TRBJ2-1, with 10 nucleotides matching TRBD2. The germline CDR1 and CDR2 sequences are LGHNA and YSLEER. Trimming at V came to 4 bases and at J to 4 bases, leaving 7 bases not matched to a gene. CDR3 length: 16 amino acids.

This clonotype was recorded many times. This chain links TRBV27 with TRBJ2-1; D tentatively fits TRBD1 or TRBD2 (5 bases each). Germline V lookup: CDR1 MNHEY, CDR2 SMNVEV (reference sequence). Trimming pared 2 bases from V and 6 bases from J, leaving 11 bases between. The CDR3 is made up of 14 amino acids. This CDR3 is CASSLRDRANEQFF. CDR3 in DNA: TGTGCCAGCAGTTTACGGGACCGGGCCAATGAGCAGTTCTTC.

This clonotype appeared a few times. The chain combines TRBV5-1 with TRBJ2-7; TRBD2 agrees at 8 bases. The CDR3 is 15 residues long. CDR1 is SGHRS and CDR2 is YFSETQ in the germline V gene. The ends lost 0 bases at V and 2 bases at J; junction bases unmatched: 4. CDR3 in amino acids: CASSLGLAITYEQYF. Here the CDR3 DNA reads TGCGCCAGCAGCTTGGGACTAGCGATTACCTACGAGCAGTACTTC. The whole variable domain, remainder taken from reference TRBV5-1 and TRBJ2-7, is KAGVTQTPRYLIKTRGQQVTLSCSPISGHRSVSWYQQTPGQGLQFLFEYFSETQRNKGNFPGRFSGRQFSNSRSEMNVSTLELGDSALYLCASSLGLAITYEQYFGPGTRLTVT.

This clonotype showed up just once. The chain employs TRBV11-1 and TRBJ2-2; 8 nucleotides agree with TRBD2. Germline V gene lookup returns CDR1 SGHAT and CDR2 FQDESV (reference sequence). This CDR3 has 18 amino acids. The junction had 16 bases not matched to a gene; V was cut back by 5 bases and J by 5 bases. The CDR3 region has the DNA TGTGCCAGCAGCCCAGACCCCGGGAGGGCCTTGAGGACCGGGGAGCTGTTTTTT. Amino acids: CASSPDPGRALRTGELFF.

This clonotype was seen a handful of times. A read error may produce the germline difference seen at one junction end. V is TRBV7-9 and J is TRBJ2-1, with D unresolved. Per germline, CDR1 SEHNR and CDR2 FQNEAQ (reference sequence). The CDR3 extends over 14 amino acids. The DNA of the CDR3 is TGTGCCAGCAGCTTAGACAAAAAGGCCCCCCGTGGACTCTTC. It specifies CASSLDKKAPRGLF.

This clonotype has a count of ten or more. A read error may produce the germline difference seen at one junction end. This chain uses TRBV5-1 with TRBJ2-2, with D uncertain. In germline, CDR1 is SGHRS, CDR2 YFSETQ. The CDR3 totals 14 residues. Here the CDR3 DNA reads TGTGCCAGCAGCTTGGCCCCGAACACCGGGGAGCTGTTTTTT. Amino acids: CASSLAPNTGELFF.

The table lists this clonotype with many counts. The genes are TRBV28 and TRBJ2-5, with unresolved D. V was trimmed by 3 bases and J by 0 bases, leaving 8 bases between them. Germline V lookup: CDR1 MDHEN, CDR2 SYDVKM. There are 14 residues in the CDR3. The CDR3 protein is CASSFPPDQETQYF. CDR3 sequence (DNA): TGTGCCAGCAGTTTTCCGCCAGACCAAGAGACCCAGTACTTC.

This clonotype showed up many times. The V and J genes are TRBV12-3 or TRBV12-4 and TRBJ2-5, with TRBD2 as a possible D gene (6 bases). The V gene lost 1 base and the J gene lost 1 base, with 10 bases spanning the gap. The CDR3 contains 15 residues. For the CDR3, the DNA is TGTGCCAGCAGTTTAGTCGGAGGGGCCCAAGAGACCCAGTACTTC. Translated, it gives CASSLVGGAQETQYF.

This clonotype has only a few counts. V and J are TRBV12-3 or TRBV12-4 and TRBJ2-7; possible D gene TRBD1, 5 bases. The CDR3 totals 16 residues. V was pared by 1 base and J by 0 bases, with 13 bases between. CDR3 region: CASSLGTQGHSYEQYF. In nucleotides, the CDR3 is TGTGCCAGCAGTTTAGGTACGCAAGGACACTCCTACGAGCAGTACTTC.

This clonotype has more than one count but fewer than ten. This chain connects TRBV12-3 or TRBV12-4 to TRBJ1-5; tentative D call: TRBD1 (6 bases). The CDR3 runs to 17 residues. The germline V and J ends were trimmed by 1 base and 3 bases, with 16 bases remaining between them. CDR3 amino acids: CASSLVGGLGSNQPQHF. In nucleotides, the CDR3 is TGTGCCAGCAGTTTAGTAGGGGGACTGGGTTCCAATCAGCCCCAGCATTTT.

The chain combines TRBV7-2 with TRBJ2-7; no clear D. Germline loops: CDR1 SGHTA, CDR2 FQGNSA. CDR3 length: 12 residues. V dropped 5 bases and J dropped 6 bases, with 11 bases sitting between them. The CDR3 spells CASSALLREQYF. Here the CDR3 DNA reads TGTGCCAGCAGCGCCCTCCTCCGCGAGCAGTACTTC.

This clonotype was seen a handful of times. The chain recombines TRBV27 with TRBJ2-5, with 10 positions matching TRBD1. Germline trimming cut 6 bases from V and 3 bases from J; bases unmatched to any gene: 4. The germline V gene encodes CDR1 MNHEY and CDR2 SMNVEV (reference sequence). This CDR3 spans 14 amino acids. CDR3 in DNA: TGTGCCAGCAGGCCTGGGACAGGGGAAGAGACCCAGTACTTC. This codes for CASRPGTGEETQYF.

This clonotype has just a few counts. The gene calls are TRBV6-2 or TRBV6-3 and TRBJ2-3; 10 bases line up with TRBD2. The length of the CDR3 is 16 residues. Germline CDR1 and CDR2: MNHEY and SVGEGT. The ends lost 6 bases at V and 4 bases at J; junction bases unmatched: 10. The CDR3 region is CASRDLAGDSPDTQYF. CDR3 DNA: TGTGCCAGCAGGGACCTAGCGGGAGATTCCCCAGATACGCAGTATTTT.

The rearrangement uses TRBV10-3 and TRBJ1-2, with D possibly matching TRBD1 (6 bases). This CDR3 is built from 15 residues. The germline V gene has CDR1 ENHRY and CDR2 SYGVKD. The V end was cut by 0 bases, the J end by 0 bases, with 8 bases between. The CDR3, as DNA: TGTGCCATCAGTGAGTCGGACAGAGCTAACTATGGCTACACCTTC. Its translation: CAISESDRANYGYTF.

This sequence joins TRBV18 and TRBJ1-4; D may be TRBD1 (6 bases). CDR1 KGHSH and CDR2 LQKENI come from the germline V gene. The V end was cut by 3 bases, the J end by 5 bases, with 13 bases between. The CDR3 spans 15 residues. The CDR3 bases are TGTGCCAGCTCACCCCCAGGGGCGAAGAATGAAAAACTGTTTTTT. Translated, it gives CASSPPGAKNEKLFF.

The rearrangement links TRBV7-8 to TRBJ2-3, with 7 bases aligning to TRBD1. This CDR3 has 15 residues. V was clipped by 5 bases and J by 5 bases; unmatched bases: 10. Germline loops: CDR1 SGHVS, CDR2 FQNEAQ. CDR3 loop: CASSLPGTDGDTQYF. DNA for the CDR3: TGTGCCAGCAGCCTGCCCGGGACAGACGGAGATACGCAGTATTTT.

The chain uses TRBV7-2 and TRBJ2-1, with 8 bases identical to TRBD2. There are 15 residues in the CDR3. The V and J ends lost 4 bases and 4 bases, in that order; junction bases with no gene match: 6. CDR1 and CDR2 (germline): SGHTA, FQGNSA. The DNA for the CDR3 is TGTGCCAGCAGCTCACCGGGACTAGTTTACAATGAGCAGTTCTTC. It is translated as CASSSPGLVYNEQFF.

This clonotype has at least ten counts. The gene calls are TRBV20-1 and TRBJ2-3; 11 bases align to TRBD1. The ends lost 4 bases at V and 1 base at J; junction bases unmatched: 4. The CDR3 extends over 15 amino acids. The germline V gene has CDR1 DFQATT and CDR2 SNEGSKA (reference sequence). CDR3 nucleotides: TGCAGTGCTATGGGACAGGGGGTACGCACAGATACGCAGTATTTT. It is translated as CSAMGQGVRTDTQYF.

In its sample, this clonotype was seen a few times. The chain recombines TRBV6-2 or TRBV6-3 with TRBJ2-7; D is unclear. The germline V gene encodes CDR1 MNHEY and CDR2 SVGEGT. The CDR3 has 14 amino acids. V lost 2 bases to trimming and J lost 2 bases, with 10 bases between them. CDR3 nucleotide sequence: TGTGCCAGCAGTTACGCCCGGATCACCTACGAGCAGTACTTC. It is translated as CASSYARITYEQYF.